The clone carrying this T cell receptor beta chain has at least ten counts. Germline-derived CDR1 and CDR2 are MGHRA and YSYEKL. V shed 5 bases and J shed 3 bases, with 6 bases lying between them. The length of the CDR3 is 12 residues. These data are taken from a study of T cells of healthy individuals. MiXCR, run by TCRdb on the 5' RACE reads, gives a single entry per CDR3 protein. The profile covers approximately 100,000 distinct CDR3 sequences, with roughly 18% appearing a single time and about 6.2% taken by the ten largest. This chain uses TRBV4-1 with TRBJ2-3; D possibly corresponds to TRBD2 (6 bases). The sequence was collected from a human donor in good health. CDR3 sequence (DNA): TGCGCCAGCAGCGGGGGGACAGATACGCAGTATTTT. Translated: CASSGGTDTQYF.